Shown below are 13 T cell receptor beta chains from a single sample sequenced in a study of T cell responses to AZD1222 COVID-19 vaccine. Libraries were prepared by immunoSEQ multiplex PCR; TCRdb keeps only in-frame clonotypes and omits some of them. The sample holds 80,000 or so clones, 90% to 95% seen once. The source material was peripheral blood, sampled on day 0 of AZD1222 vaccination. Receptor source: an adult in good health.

Here the CDR3 reads CASTRDQRVETQYF. In nucleotides, the CDR3 is TGTGCCAGCACTCGGGACCAGAGAGTGGAGACCCAGTACTTC. The V gene is TRBV2, the J gene TRBJ2-5; the D gene could be TRBD1 or TRBD2 (5 bases each). From germline, CDR1 is SNHLY and CDR2 FYNNEI. CDR3 length equals 14 residues. Trimming stripped 7 bases from V and 5 bases from J, with 17 bases between.

CDR3 DNA: TGTGCCAGCACCTTTACAGGGGTCGGGAATTCACCCCTCCACTTT. The encoded protein is CASTFTGVGNSPLHF. The rearrangement joins TRBV27 to TRBJ1-6, with 7 bases matching TRBD1. After removal of 7 bases from V and 7 bases from J, the junction contained 10 bases not matched to a gene. Germline CDR1 is MNHEY and CDR2 is SMNVEV (reference sequence). CDR3 length equals 15 residues.

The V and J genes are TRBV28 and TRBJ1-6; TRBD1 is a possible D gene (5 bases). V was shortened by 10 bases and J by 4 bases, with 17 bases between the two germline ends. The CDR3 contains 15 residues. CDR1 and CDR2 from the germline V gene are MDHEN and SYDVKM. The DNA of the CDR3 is TGTGCCACCAAGGGACGGGGTTCTTATAATTCACCCCTCCACTTT. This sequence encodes CATKGRGSYNSPLHF.

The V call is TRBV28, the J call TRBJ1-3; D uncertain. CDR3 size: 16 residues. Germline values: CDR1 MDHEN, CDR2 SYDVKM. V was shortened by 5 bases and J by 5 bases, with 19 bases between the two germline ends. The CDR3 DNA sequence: TGTGCCAGCAGTCCGCCGGCGGGGAACAATAGAAACACCATATATTTT. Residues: CASSPPAGNNRNTIYF. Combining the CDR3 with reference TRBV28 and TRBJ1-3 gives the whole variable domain DVKVTQSSRYLVKRTGEKVFLECVQDMDHENMFWYRQDPGLGLRLIYFSYDVKMKEKGDIPEGYSVSREKKERFSLILESASTNQTSMYLCASSPPAGNNRNTIYFGEGSWLTVV.

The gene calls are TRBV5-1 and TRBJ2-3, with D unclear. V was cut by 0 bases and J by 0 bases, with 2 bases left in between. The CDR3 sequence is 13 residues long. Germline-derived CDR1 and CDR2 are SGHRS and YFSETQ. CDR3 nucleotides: TGCGCCAGCAGCTTGGCCAGCACAGATACGCAGTATTTT. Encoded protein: CASSLASTDTQYF. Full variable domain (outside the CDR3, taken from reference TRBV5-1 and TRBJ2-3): KAGVTQTPRYLIKTRGQQVTLSCSPISGHRSVSWYQQTPGQGLQFLFEYFSETQRNKGNFPGRFSGRQFSNSRSEMNVSTLELGDSALYLCASSLASTDTQYFGPGTRLTVL.

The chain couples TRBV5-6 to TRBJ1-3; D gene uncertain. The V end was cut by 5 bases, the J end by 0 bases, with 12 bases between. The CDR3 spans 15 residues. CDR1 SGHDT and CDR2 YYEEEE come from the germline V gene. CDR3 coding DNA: TGTGCCAGCAGTCGACCCTGGAGCTCTGGAAACACCATATATTTT. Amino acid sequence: CASSRPWSSGNTIYF.

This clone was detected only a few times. Here the CDR3 reads CASSEAGSTALNTEAFF. CDR3 coding DNA: TGTGCCAGCAGTGAAGCCGGGTCGACAGCCTTGAACACTGAAGCTTTCTTT. The rearrangement joins TRBV2 to TRBJ1-1; D is perhaps TRBD1 (5 bases). Trimming took 0 bases from V and 0 from J, leaving 14 bases between them. Germline CDR1 is SNHLY and CDR2 is FYNNEI. This CDR3 spans 17 amino acids.

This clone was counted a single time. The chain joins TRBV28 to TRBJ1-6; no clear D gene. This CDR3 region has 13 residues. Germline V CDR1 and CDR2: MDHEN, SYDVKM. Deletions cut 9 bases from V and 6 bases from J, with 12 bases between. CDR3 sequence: CASLGSSNSPLHF. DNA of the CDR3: TGTGCCAGTCTTGGGTCCAGTAATTCACCCCTCCACTTT.

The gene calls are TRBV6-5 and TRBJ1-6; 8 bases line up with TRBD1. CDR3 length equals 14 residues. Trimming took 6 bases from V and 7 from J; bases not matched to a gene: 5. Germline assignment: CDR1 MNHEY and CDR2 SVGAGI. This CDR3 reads CASRVTGENSPLHF. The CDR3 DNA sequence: TGTGCCAGCAGAGTGACAGGGGAGAATTCACCCCTCCACTTT.

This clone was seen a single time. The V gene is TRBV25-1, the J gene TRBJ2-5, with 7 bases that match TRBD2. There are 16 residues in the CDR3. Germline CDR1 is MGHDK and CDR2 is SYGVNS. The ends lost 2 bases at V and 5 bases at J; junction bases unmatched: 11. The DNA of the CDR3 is TGTGCCAGCAGTGAAGCCGGCAGATTGGGAGGGGAGACCCAGTACTTC. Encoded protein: CASSEAGRLGGETQYF.

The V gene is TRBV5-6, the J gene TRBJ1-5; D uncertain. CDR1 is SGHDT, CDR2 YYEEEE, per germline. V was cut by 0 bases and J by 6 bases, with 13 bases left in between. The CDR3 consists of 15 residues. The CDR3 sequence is CASSLAGGIRQPQHF. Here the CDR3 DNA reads TGTGCCAGCAGCTTGGCCGGTGGGATCCGTCAGCCCCAGCATTTT.

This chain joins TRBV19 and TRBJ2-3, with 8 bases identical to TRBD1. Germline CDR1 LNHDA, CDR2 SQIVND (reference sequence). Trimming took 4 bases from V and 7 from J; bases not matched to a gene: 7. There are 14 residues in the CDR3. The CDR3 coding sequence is TGTGCCAGTAGTACGACAGGGGTCGGGTATACGCAGTATTTT. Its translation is CASSTTGVGYTQYF.

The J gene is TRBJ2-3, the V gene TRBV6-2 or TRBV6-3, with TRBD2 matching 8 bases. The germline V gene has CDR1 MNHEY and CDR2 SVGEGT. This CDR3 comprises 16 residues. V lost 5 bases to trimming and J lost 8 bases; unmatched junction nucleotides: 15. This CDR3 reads CASSTRTSRTVGTQYF. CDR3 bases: TGTGCCAGCAGTACAAGGACTAGCCGGACCGTAGGTACGCAGTATTTT.